The TCR beta chain described here comes from a study of T cell repertoires in cytomegalovirus infection. Study observations and caveats: Ex vivo responses were dominated by HLA-C-restricted CMV-specific TCR beta clonotypes. Accumulated public TCR beta family frequency recognized individuals carrying CMV together with the relevant HLA.

This clonotype has just a few counts. Antigen unknown. CDR1 and CDR2 from the germline V gene are MDHEN and SYDVKM. V was clipped by 6 bases and J by 4 bases; unmatched bases: 11. The length of the CDR3 is 16 residues. TCRdb re-called the reads with MiXCR, one entry per CDR3 protein. In the table there are 450,000 to 650,000 distinct CDR3 sequences, more than 20% of which are singletons. The rearrangement uses TRBV28 and TRBJ2-7, with TRBD2 matching over 11 bases. The sequencing sample was made of PBMCs. This sequence was found in a human donor in good health (CMV status not recorded). Some clones in this sample may be carry-over from other donors' samples. Here the CDR3 DNA reads TGTGCCAGCAGACCACTCGGGACTAGCGGCGCGTACGAGCAGTACTTC. This gives the protein CASRPLGTSGAYEQYF. Complete variable domain (other parts from reference TRBV28 and TRBJ2-7): DVKVTQSSRYLVKRTGEKVFLECVQDMDHENMFWYRQDPGLGLRLIYFSYDVKMKEKGDIPEGYSVSREKKERFSLILESASTNQTSMYLCASRPLGTSGAYEQYFGPGTRLTVT.